The clone carrying this T cell receptor beta chain came up many times. V was cut by 5 bases and J by 0 bases, with 10 bases left in between. There are 14 residues in the CDR3. The germline V gene has CDR1 SQVTM and CDR2 ANQGSEA. These data are taken from a study of shared clonotypes between healthy human individuals. Assay: immunoSEQ multiplex PCR; the TCRdb copy retains only in-frame clones and omits some. The data contain approximately 720,000 clones, about two thirds of them singletons. The clonotype comes from a woman aged 30 to 39 in good health. Material for sequencing was memory CD4+ T cells sorted from blood. Subset described: CD45RA-negative fraction. This chain links TRBV29-1 with TRBJ2-2; no clear D. The CDR3 DNA follows: TGCAGCGTTCTAGGGTCAACGAACACCGGGGAGCTGTTTTTT. Its protein product is CSVLGSTNTGELFF.